The clone carrying this T cell receptor beta chain occurred a few times. The entry originates in a study of blood T cells in healthy people across ages. In germline, CDR1 is SQVTM, CDR2 ANQGSEA. V dropped 4 bases and J dropped 0 bases, with 9 bases sitting between them. This CDR3 spans 13 amino acids. Primers used in a second PCR of roughly 7 to 12 cycles were a sample-barcoded 5' primer and a J-beta primer mix. No fewer than 3 million CDR3-containing paired-end reads came from each sample. TCRdb re-called the 5' RACE reads through MiXCR, storing one row per CDR3 protein. The sample lists nearly 800,000 distinct CDR3 sequences; about 25% were seen once. These data are also associated with another study on T cells of mothers and their children. This second study notes: Donation was provided by three healthy Caucasian mothers along with their six children.

The chain has TRBV29-1 and TRBJ1-1; D not certain. This receptor was identified in a boy aged 10-17 years in good health. The specimen was blood. CDR3 DNA sequence: TGCAGCGTTGGTGACCCGATGAACACTGAAGCTTTCTTT. As protein: CSVGDPMNTEAFF. Full variable domain (remainder filled in from reference TRBV29-1 and TRBJ1-1): SAVISQKPSRDICQRGTSLTIQCQVDSQVTMMFWYRQQPGQSLTLIATANQGSEATYESGFVIDKFPISRPNLTFSTLTVSNMSPEDSSIYLCSVGDPMNTEAFFGQGTRLTVV.